This T cell receptor beta chain was recorded in a study of cytomegalovirus exposure and HLA in healthy donors (dated by TCRdb to about 2017). Broadly, across the study: In an earlier analysis of under 750 of the donors, around 300 Gb of sequence data and approximately 100 million unique TCR beta sequences from 150 million to 200 million T cells were reported. Approximately 300 gigabases of sequencing data and 70 million to 95 million unique TCR sequences made up an early release that covered over 550 HLA-typed donors. The genetic ancestry cluster associated with self-reported Caucasian donors included roughly four fifths of the roughly 360 genotyped donors. The study was designed to test whether signatures of past pathogen exposure could be identified by cataloging public T cell receptors. The study profiled the T cell repertoires of about 720 subjects by immunosequencing and related them to cytomegalovirus serostatus. Along with the roughly 700-subject first cohort, a separate validation cohort of around 110 different subjects was used. To predict cytomegalovirus infection status, the study combined high-throughput TCR immunosequencing, statistical association of individual TCRs with disease status, and machine learning. In a later analysis, previously published TCR beta repertoires from 666 donors were re-analyzed and high-resolution HLA genotyping was added so that TCR occurrence patterns could be studied. The later analysis used no new phenotypic data to find candidate immune exposures, relying instead on TCR beta sequences and their occurrence across donors. An earlier analysis of 587 of the donors used high-throughput TCR beta sequencing to judge whether each TCR beta V gene segment behaved as functional or pseudogenic. Donor age, sex, ethnicity and CMV serostatus were collected together with the repertoire data. A later genetic analysis took genome-wide SNP genotypes for about three fifths of the roughly 700 donors and used that subset as a discovery cohort. All discovery cohort repertoires had been generated using a single sequencing platform. HLA typing covered class I and class II loci at four-digit resolution. Typing coverage differed by locus: A, B, C, DRB1 and DQB1 were typed in roughly 620-630 donors, DQA1 in roughly 500, DPA1 in some 600, and DPB1 in about 450. Five DR-DQ haplotypes were treated as single units for association and clustering because of strong linkage in the cohort. Across roughly 420 genotyped donors of the cohort, an average of roughly 250,000 unique TCR beta nucleotide sequences per donor were sequenced, and 15% to 20% of those sequences were non-productive. The study at large found these results: In a later analysis, HLA-associated TCR beta chains showed more clonal expansion and lower generation probabilities than non-associated chains that were equally common. Presence/absence analyses assumed roughly uniform sequencing depth across donors, an assumption that may not hold. A later analysis reported that several top co-occurrence clusters appeared linked to parvovirus B19, influenza, CMV and Epstein-Barr virus. An earlier analysis of roughly 570 of the donors showed that most TCR beta V segments appeared in productive rearrangements either about 87% or about 30% of the time, which broadly matched IMGT annotations. In a later analysis, some 17,000 TCR beta sequences were associated with specific HLA alleles at a false discovery rate of 0.05. According to the authors, the approach could potentially be generalized to other disease states and immunological phenotypes. Across donors, most TCR sequences were observed very rarely, whereas some public TCRs were present in many individuals. Assigning TCR associations to individual alleles was difficult when HLA alleles, especially DR and DQ, strongly co-occurred. According to a later genetic analysis, donors in an Asian-associated ancestry cluster had fewer N-insertions in productive TCRs than the approximately 710-donor mean. In a later analysis, the rate of TCR association differed among HLA loci, with DRB1 alleles having the most associated TCRs and HLA-C alleles having the fewest. An association between a missense DCLRE1C variant and V-gene and J-gene trimming of TCR beta chains was found in a later genetic analysis and replicated in an independent cohort. A cluster of highly shared sequence variants was judged likely to represent a technical artifact of the sequencing pipeline. The only immune exposure information available for the cohort was CMV serostatus. A further reported finding was that TCR beta sequences accurately predicted the HLA-A and HLA-B alleles for most subjects in the first cohort. Three of the identified cytomegalovirus-associated TCR beta chains were confirmed in vitro to be specific for cytomegalovirus antigens. Cytomegalovirus status was reported to be diagnosed by the classifier with high specificity and sensitivity in both the original and validation cohorts. The earlier analysis of approximately 540 of the donors excluded around 17 rarely observed V segments, including chromosome 9 orphons, because counts were too low. Most CMV-associated TCR beta chains appeared to be HLA-restricted in a later analysis, and the HLA associations seemed to be driven largely by CMV exposure. Only TCR beta chains were sequenced in this cohort, and the absence of alpha or paired-chain data limited detectable features. The study gave a list of roughly 150 TCR beta chains associated with cytomegalovirus. Correlated functional status among segregating V segments might be attributable to linkage disequilibrium, but an unknown experimental factor could not be ruled out. Because some donors lacked HLA typing at each locus, the association tests relied only on the typed subset. Some IMGT-functional V segments, including TRBV6-2 and TRBV6-3, could not be told apart with the 87-base-pair reads, so those segments were excluded.

Turning to this clone: Its antigen specificity is not known. No much larger clonotype is one base removed from it; base qualities were not supplied.

The library came from the immunoSEQ multiplex PCR assay. For the multiplex PCR, a mixture combining 60 forward primers for TCR Vbeta segments and 13 reverse primers for TCR Jbeta segments was used. Amplification of the CDR3 region of rearranged TCR beta genes was performed with a multiplex PCR assay on genomic DNA. Amplified TCR beta libraries were sequenced as 87-base-pair reads on the Illumina HiSeq System. Per the source publication's procedure: Across the 600 to 700 repertoires, a later analysis counted some 81 million unique TCR beta chains, roughly 11 million of which were shared by at least two donors. A nearest-neighbor algorithm error-corrected the raw reads and collapsed the reads into unique sequences, merging closely related sequences to remove PCR and sequencing errors. CDR3 sequences were aligned to IMGT reference sequences to assign V, D and J gene segments. For a sequence to be retained, a match of at least six nucleotides to both a V gene segment and a J gene segment was required. A rearrangement was called productive if the CDR3 had no stop codons and remained in frame with V and J, and every other rearrangement was called non-productive. Following IMGT convention, CDR3 was defined as the stretch from the second conserved V-encoded cysteine up to the conserved J-encoded phenylalanine. The earlier analysis of 587 of the donors excluded any sequence lacking an unambiguous match to a single V gene segment. An earlier analysis of just under 600 of the donors called V segments functional above 56.7% productive rearrangements and segregating when the between-donor standard deviation exceeded 5%. To diagnose cytomegalovirus status from the catalog of TCR beta chain sequences, a statistical classification framework was built. In a later analysis, TCR nucleotide sequences were compared against IMGT/GENE-DB human TR gene sequences so that V and J genes could be assigned. The TCRdist pipeline was used in a later analysis to assign CDR3 sequences and most-parsimonious VDJ recombination scenarios. A later analysis defined each TCR beta chain by its CDR3 amino acid sequence plus V-gene family, and excluded reads lacking a unique V-gene family. In a later analysis, fewer than 650 highly shared, low-generation-probability nucleotide sequences were removed to address suspected cross-contamination and a sequencing artifact. In a later analysis, a clonal expansion index for each public chain was calculated from normalized within-repertoire ranks of inferred template counts. In a later analysis, generation probabilities were computed using a VDJ recombination model fitted to out-of-frame rearrangements, and the results were checked against IGoR. In a later analysis, TCR-TCR, TCR-HLA and TCR-CMV co-occurrence was scored with hypergeometric tests, and a repertoire-size bias correction was applied to TCR pairs. False discovery rates were estimated in a later analysis by permuting HLA or CMV assignments 20 times. In a later analysis, co-occurring TCRs were grouped with DBSCAN, and TCRdist sequence similarity was added when clustering was performed within HLA-allele-positive subsets. Repertoires with fewer than 30,000 or more than 120,000 public chains, plus five repertoires with anomalous nucleotide sharing, were excluded from co-occurrence clustering. The clones in this table, taken by TCRdb from immuneACCESS, are in-frame only. Not every clone is retained; where verified, under half of the shortfall comes from an unresolved V gene, and the cause of the rest is unknown. The V and J calls and clone size were taken over from that table, and D and trimming were inferred from the DNA. The sample table contains 100,000 to 150,000 clones; only one count was recorded for about four fifths of them. Of the sample, 4% to 4.5% falls within the top ten clones.

The cohort was made up of about 610 healthy bone marrow donors. All cohort members were sampled while nominally healthy, although unrecorded immune exposures were likely present. The donor tested CMV seronegative and was one of the 352 seronegative cohort members. Each donor provided a peripheral blood sample, and peripheral blood mononuclear cells were used for TCR beta sequencing. The Qiagen DNeasy Blood Extraction Kit was used to extract genomic DNA from the blood cell samples. The germline V gene sets CDR1 to SQVTM and CDR2 to ANQGSEA. Its CDR3 holds 14 amino acids, cysteine through phenylalanine. Of all the DNA, just the CDR3 is kept, 42 bases in frame from base 1. The germline V end is reduced by 4 bases and the J end by 0 bases; junction bases left unmatched: 2.

The chain is assembled from TRBV29-1 and TRBJ2-1; TRBD2 aligns with 8 central bases. The sequenced material came from PBMCs. The TCR comes from a woman aged 40-49 years in good health and CMV-seronegative. The CDR3 sequence is CSVVRGGSYNEQFF. The DNA is as follows: TGCAGCGTTGTACGGGGGGGCTCCTACAATGAGCAGTTCTTC.